This T cell receptor (beta chain) was profiled in a study of blood T cell repertoires in COVID-19 (dated by TCRdb to 2018 to 2021). Looking at the study overall: Samples covering the acute and convalescent phases of COVID-19 were provided by collaborators in the United States, Italy and Spain. The material from the prospective study consisted of cDNA or gDNA derived from T cells, B-cell-depleted T cells, or PBMCs. Deeply sampled blood TCRbeta repertoires from subjects exposed to, actively infected with, or recovered from COVID-19 were included in the dataset. The repertoires were made available in a free public database intended to serve as a resource for research on the immune response to SARS-CoV-2. The samples were drawn from two sources: the first 160 participants of the ongoing ImmuneRACE study, and 1,000 to 1,500 subjects contributed by 6 global collaborators. A de-identified subject ID, COVID-19 status, age in years and sex were almost always included in the sample metadata. HLA class I and class II types, where available, came from metadata supplied by the sample provider rather than from assay-based typing.

Its CDR3 holds 14 amino acids, cysteine through phenylalanine. CDR3 DNA only is kept here, 42 bases in frame from base 1. In the germline V gene, CDR1 corresponds to SGDLS and CDR2 to YYNGEE. The germline V and J ends show losses of 3 bases and 6 bases respectively, and no gene match explains 3 bases of the junction. Each collaborating institution followed its own protocols to collect whole blood in K2EDTA tubes. For TCRbeta analysis, collaborators shipped samples in one of three forms: frozen whole blood, isolated PBMCs, or DNA extracted from either of those sample types. To note about this clone: The antigen this receptor binds is unknown. The input lacks base qualities; no much larger clone sits a single base away.

Broader findings and caveats from the paper: The quantity of clinical and demographic metadata differed by source and by participant and was supplied without curation.

TCRbeta CDR3 regions were amplified from genomic DNA using the immunoSEQ Assay, a bias-controlled multiplex PCR. On the authors' methods: Within the assay, amplification of reference gene primers was used to estimate how many nucleated cells each sample contained. Sequence reads were collapsed and filtered to measure the absolute abundance of every unique TCRbeta CDR3 rearrangement. Productive Simpson clonality was computed per sample as the square root of Simpson's diversity index over productive rearrangements. This immuneACCESS table, as held by TCRdb, lists in-frame sequences with V and J called but not all clones. Of the missing ones, under half trace to an unresolved V gene in checked studies; the others have no known cause. The DNA was the basis for D and trimming; V, J and clone size are from that table. The sample table shows 250,000 to 350,000 clones, and 87% are seen once. The ten largest clonotypes hold roughly 2.3% of the sample.

The clonotype originates from a man younger than 35 with active or convalescent COVID-19. Recombination linked TRBV9 to TRBJ1-6; 7 junctional bases match TRBD1. The sequenced material came from peripheral blood. The CDR3 reads as follows: CASSGTGFNSPLHF. The DNA sequence is given as TGTGCCAGCAGCGGGACAGGCTTTAATTCACCCCTCCACTTT.